These 31 T cell receptor beta chains were sequenced from one sample in a study of blood T cell repertoires in COVID-19. This table comes from immunoSEQ multiplex PCR, and its TCRdb copy is limited to in-frame clones, with some not included. The sample includes roughly 200,000 clones, around 83% of them seen just once. Source material: peripheral blood. These receptors all come from a man between 40 and 49 years old with active or convalescent COVID-19.

The chain joins TRBV5-1 to TRBJ2-7; D gene ambiguous. Per germline, CDR1 SGHRS and CDR2 YFSETQ. Trimming removed 3 bases at V and 0 bases at J, with 16 bases between. The CDR3 is made up of 16 amino acids. The CDR3 DNA reads as TGCGCCAGCAGCTCTCGGTCGCCTAGTATCTCCTACGAGCAGTACTTC. As protein: CASSSRSPSISYEQYF.

This chain joins TRBV2 and TRBJ2-4; 10 nucleotides line up with TRBD1. Trimming at V came to 7 bases and at J to 6 bases, leaving 9 bases not matched to a gene. This CDR3 spans 15 amino acids. Germline V gives CDR1 SNHLY, CDR2 FYNNEI. The CDR3 is CASTPTGGSRNIQYF. In DNA, the CDR3 is TGTGCCAGCACACCGACAGGGGGCTCCCGAAACATTCAGTACTTC. Combining the CDR3 with reference TRBV2 and TRBJ2-4 gives the whole variable domain EPEVTQTPSHQVTQMGQEVILRCVPISNHLYFYWYRQILGQKVEFLVSFYNNEISEKSEIFDDQFSVERPDGSNFTLKIRSTKLEDSAMYFCASTPTGGSRNIQYFGAGTRLSVL.

The chain uses TRBV5-4 and TRBJ2-1, with 9 bases fitting TRBD2. With 3 bases clipped from V and 9 bases from J, the junction kept 10 bases outside the gene matches. CDR1 is SGHNT, CDR2 YYREEE, per germline (reference sequence). This CDR3 spans 15 amino acids. CDR3 sequence: CASSSAGGPLSEQFF. In DNA, the CDR3 is TGTGCCAGCAGCTCGGCGGGGGGGCCCCTTAGTGAGCAGTTCTTC. Supplemented by reference TRBV5-4 and TRBJ2-1, the full variable domain reads ETGVTQSPTHLIKTRGQQVTLRCSSQSGHNTVSWYQQALGQGPQFIFQYYREEENGRGNFPPRFSGLQFPNYSSELNVNALELDDSALYLCASSSAGGPLSEQFFGPGTRLTVL.

The rearrangement uses TRBV7-6 and TRBJ2-7, with 8 bases lining up with TRBD1. The V segment lost 1 base and the J segment 4 bases; nucleotides outside the gene matches: 3. This CDR3 has 14 residues. Germline V lookup: CDR1 SGHVS, CDR2 FNYEAQ. The CDR3 region is CASSLGYRGYEQYF. The CDR3 bases are TGTGCCAGCAGCTTAGGGTACAGGGGGTACGAGCAGTACTTC.

This clone was seen a few times. The chain joins TRBV25-1 to TRBJ2-1; 8 nucleotides align to TRBD1. The CDR3 totals 15 residues. J was trimmed by 6 bases and V by 3 bases; bases with no gene match: 7. The germline gives CDR1 MGHDK, CDR2 SYGVNS. The CDR3: CASSESGTGVNEQFF. CDR3 bases: TGTGCCAGCAGTGAGTCGGGGACAGGCGTCAATGAGCAGTTCTTC.

The genes are TRBV24-1 and TRBJ2-1; TRBD1 might be the D (6 bases). The CDR3 is made up of 14 amino acids. V gave up 4 bases and J gave up 1 base, with 7 bases separating them. The germline V gene has CDR1 KGHDR and CDR2 SFDVKD. CDR3 loop: CATSDRGSYNEQFF. Written as DNA, the CDR3 is TGTGCCACCAGTGACAGGGGTTCCTACAATGAGCAGTTCTTC.

This chain links TRBV13 with TRBJ2-2; D gene uncertain. Germline V gives CDR1 PRHDT, CDR2 FYEKMQ (reference sequence). The CDR3 loop spans 15 amino acids. Trimming removed 5 bases at V and 6 bases at J, with 16 bases between. The CDR3 sequence: CASSTSSRAAGELFF. The CDR3 DNA is TGTGCCAGCAGCACCTCTTCGAGAGCCGCCGGGGAGCTGTTTTTT. The entire variable domain, with the rest obtained from reference TRBV13 and TRBJ2-2, is as follows: AAGVIQSPRHLIKEKRETATLKCYPIPRHDTVYWYQQGPGQDPQFLISFYEKMQSDKGSIPDRFSAQQFSDYHSELNMSSLELGDSALYFCASSTSSRAAGELFFGEGSRLTVL.

The J gene is TRBJ1-2, the V gene TRBV19; D might be TRBD1 (5 bases). Germline values: CDR1 LNHDA, CDR2 SQIVND (reference sequence). The V end was cut by 3 bases, the J end by 6 bases, with 14 bases between. The CDR3 has 14 amino acids. The CDR3 spells CASSMVGRVDGYTF. CDR3 nucleotide sequence: TGTGCCAGTAGTATGGTCGGCAGGGTGGATGGCTACACCTTC. Variable domain in full (rest from reference TRBV19 and TRBJ1-2): DGGITQSPKYLFRKEGQNVTLSCEQNLNHDAMYWYRQDPGQGLRLIYYSQIVNDFQKGDIAEGYSVSREKKESFPLTVTSAQKNPTAFYLCASSMVGRVDGYTFGSGTRLTVV.

The genes are TRBV27 and TRBJ2-2, with 10 nucleotides matching TRBD2. Germline V gives CDR1 MNHEY, CDR2 SMNVEV (reference sequence). V lost 3 bases and J lost 5; bases outside the gene matches: 9. The CDR3 length is 17 residues. The CDR3 bases are TGTGCCAGCAGTTTTATAGCGGGAGGAACTGCGACCGGGGAGCTGTTTTTT. Its protein is CASSFIAGGTATGELFF.

V gene TRBV27 combines with J gene TRBJ1-2, with 7 bases identical to TRBD1. V lost 5 bases, J lost 4 bases, and 10 bases stayed unmatched. The germline gives CDR1 MNHEY, CDR2 SMNVEV (reference sequence). The CDR3 is 15 residues long. The CDR3 region is CASSPSDRAAYGYTF. The DNA for the CDR3 is TGTGCCAGCAGTCCTTCCGACAGGGCTGCCTATGGCTACACCTTC.

This clone was observed once. This chain connects TRBV15 to TRBJ1-5, with 10 nucleotides matching TRBD1. V was pared by 5 bases and J by 0 bases, with 7 bases of the junction left unmatched. Germline-derived CDR1 and CDR2 are LNHNV and YYDKDF (reference sequence). The CDR3 sequence is 17 residues long. DNA for the CDR3: TGTGCCACCAGCCGACTCCGGACAGGGGGTAGCAATCAGCCCCAGCATTTT. This codes for CATSRLRTGGSNQPQHF.

This clone has just a few counts. The V gene is TRBV6-6, the J gene TRBJ2-1; possibly TRBD2 for D (5 bases). The CDR3 is made up of 15 amino acids. The V gene lost 5 bases and the J gene lost 0 bases, with 11 bases spanning the gap. Germline CDR1 reads MNHNY; CDR2 reads SVGAGI (reference sequence). The CDR3 sequence is CASSASGSSYNEQFF. In DNA form, the CDR3 reads TGTGCCAGCAGTGCGTCTGGGAGCTCCTACAATGAGCAGTTCTTC.

This clone was counted between two and nine times. The chain links TRBV19 to TRBJ2-7, with a possible D match to TRBD1 (6 bases). V was trimmed by 6 bases and J by 0 bases, leaving 18 bases between them. From germline, CDR1 is LNHDA and CDR2 SQIVND (reference sequence). The length of the CDR3 is 16 residues. The CDR3 DNA sequence: TGTGCCAGTAGCCCGGGACACTCAGAGGGCTCCTACGAGCAGTACTTC. This sequence encodes CASSPGHSEGSYEQYF.

The V call is TRBV18, the J call TRBJ1-2, with D maybe TRBD1 (6 bases). CDR3 length: 16 amino acids. V dropped 3 bases and J dropped 2 bases, with 16 bases sitting between them. Germline V gene sequence: CDR1 KGHSH, CDR2 LQKENI. CDR3 loop: CASSPNRGRGNYGYTF. CDR3 DNA sequence: TGTGCCAGCTCACCCAACCGTGGCAGGGGCAACTATGGCTACACCTTC. Full variable domain (missing parts from reference TRBV18 and TRBJ1-2): NAGVMQNPRHLVRRRGQEARLRCSPMKGHSHVYWYRQLPEEGLKFMVYLQKENIIDESGMPKERFSAEFPKEGPSILRIQQVVRGDSAAYFCASSPNRGRGNYGYTFGSGTRLTVV.

The V and J genes are TRBV2 and TRBJ2-5; D is unclear. Trimming shortened V by 8 bases and J by 4 bases, and 14 bases separated the two germline ends. CDR1 is SNHLY and CDR2 is FYNNEI in the germline V gene. CDR3 size: 13 residues. Written as DNA, the CDR3 is TGTGCCAGCTTAAACCGCGGTCTAGAGACCCAGTACTTC. Protein product: CASLNRGLETQYF.

The rearrangement joins TRBV9 to TRBJ2-5; 11 bases align to TRBD2. CDR3 length: 17 residues. V lost 0 bases, J lost 5 bases, and 9 bases stayed unmatched. Germline V gives CDR1 SGDLS, CDR2 YYNGEE. CDR3 DNA: TGTGCCAGCAGCGTAGAGATTTCGACTAGCGGGGTGGAGACCCAGTACTTC. Protein product: CASSVEISTSGVETQYF. Full variable domain (outside the CDR3, taken from reference TRBV9 and TRBJ2-5): DSGVTQTPKHLITATGQRVTLRCSPRSGDLSVYWYQQSLDQGLQFLIQYYNGEERAKGNILERFSAQQFPDLHSELNLSSLELGDSALYFCASSVEISTSGVETQYFGPGTRLLVL.

The chain carries TRBV27 and TRBJ1-2, with D perhaps TRBD1 (6 bases). Deletions cut 5 bases from V and 6 bases from J, with 25 bases between. The CDR3 has 17 residues. CDR1 is MNHEY and CDR2 is SMNVEV in the germline V gene (reference sequence). CDR3 sequence (DNA): TGTGCCAGCAGTACTACACGGGGTGAGGGGGGGTTTCATGGCTACACCTTC. Its protein product is CASSTTRGEGGFHGYTF.

The chain is built from TRBV24-1 and TRBJ1-2, with D unclear. Trimming removed 9 bases at V and 2 bases at J, with 18 bases between. The germline gives CDR1 KGHDR, CDR2 SFDVKD. This CDR3 has 15 amino acids. The CDR3 DNA reads as TGTGCCACCCAAAGGCCTCCCGGGAGGAACTATGGCTACACCTTC. The encoded protein is CATQRPPGRNYGYTF.

The CDR3 DNA reads as TGTGCCAGCAGCCAGCGCACTTATGGCTACACCTTC. It is translated as CASSQRTYGYTF. The V and J genes are TRBV3-1 (or the pseudogene TRBV3-2) and TRBJ1-2; D unresolved. V gave up 3 bases and J gave up 5 bases, with 7 bases separating them. The CDR3 has 12 residues. Germline values: CDR1 LGHDT, CDR2 YNNKEL (reference sequence).

The rearrangement joins TRBV19 to TRBJ2-1, with 10 bases that match TRBD2. The V gene end was trimmed by 3 bases and the J gene end by 7 bases; junction bases not matched to a gene: 12. Germline CDR1 reads LNHDA; CDR2 reads SQIVND (reference sequence). The CDR3 covers 17 residues. The CDR3 bases are TGTGCCAGTAGTATTGGGGCTAGCGGGAGTGAAGGGAATGAGCAGTTCTTC. Its translation: CASSIGASGSEGNEQFF. The variable domain in full, completed from reference TRBV19 and TRBJ2-1, reads DGGITQSPKYLFRKEGQNVTLSCEQNLNHDAMYWYRQDPGQGLRLIYYSQIVNDFQKGDIAEGYSVSREKKESFPLTVTSAQKNPTAFYLCASSIGASGSEGNEQFFGPGTRLTVL.

The chain links TRBV19 to TRBJ1-4, with D maybe TRBD1 (5 bases). This CDR3 contains 11 residues. Germline V gene lookup returns CDR1 LNHDA and CDR2 SQIVND (reference sequence). The ends were cut back, 8 bases at V and 8 bases at J, with 9 bases in the middle. CDR3 DNA sequence: TGTGCCAGTCAGGGTCGGGAAAAACTGTTTTTT. Protein sequence: CASQGREKLFF.

The chain uses TRBV18 and TRBJ2-1, with 14 bases fitting TRBD2. The CDR3 covers 16 residues. Germline CDR1 KGHSH, CDR2 LQKENI. The J segment lost 6 bases and the V segment lost 2 bases, leaving 3 bases of the junction unmatched. The CDR3 DNA reads as TGTGCCAGCTCACCAAGAGGACTAGCGGGAGGCAATGAGCAGTTCTTC. It is translated as CASSPRGLAGGNEQFF.

The chain uses TRBV4-3 and TRBJ1-1, with 10 nucleotides matching TRBD1. Germline lookup yields CDR1 LGHNA and CDR2 YSLEER. The CDR3 has 16 residues. V lost 3 bases, J lost 3 bases, and 7 bases stayed unmatched. The CDR3: CASSHNLGQGDTEAFF. The DNA for the CDR3 is TGCGCCAGCAGCCACAACCTCGGACAGGGGGACACTGAAGCTTTCTTT.

The chain is built from TRBV6-5 and TRBJ1-1; 7 bases fit TRBD1. This CDR3 has 15 residues. Germline assignment: CDR1 MNHEY and CDR2 SVGAGI. V gave up 0 bases and J gave up 8 bases; unmatched junction bases: 9. The CDR3: CASSYSWQGGAEAFF. The CDR3 DNA reads TGTGCCAGCAGTTACTCATGGCAAGGGGGCGCCGAAGCTTTCTTT.

The rearrangement joins TRBV5-8 to TRBJ2-5, with 7 bases that match TRBD1. CDR1 is SGHTS, CDR2 YDEGEE, per germline. The CDR3 loop spans 15 amino acids. Trimming cost V 2 bases and J 1 base; bases outside gene matches: 5. The CDR3 here is CASSFYRGAQETQYF. CDR3 sequence (DNA): TGTGCCAGCAGCTTTTACAGGGGAGCCCAAGAGACCCAGTACTTC.

This clone turned up a few times. V gene TRBV9 combines with J gene TRBJ2-3; TRBD2 matches at 9 bases. V was clipped by 4 bases and J by 2 bases; unmatched bases: 5. Germline CDR1 is SGDLS and CDR2 is YYNGEE. This CDR3 spans 15 amino acids. The DNA of the CDR3 is TGTGCCAGCAGCTCAGCGGGGGGTTACACAGATACGCAGTATTTT. It encodes CASSSAGGYTDTQYF.

The chain recombines TRBV7-3 with TRBJ2-2; D possibly corresponds to TRBD2 (7 bases). Looked up from germline, CDR1 is SGHTA and CDR2 is FQGTGA. This CDR3 region has 16 residues. V was shortened by 5 bases and J by 2 bases, with 15 bases between the two germline ends. CDR3 coding DNA: TGTGCCAGCAGCCAGGACGGGGGGCTTAACACCGGGGAGCTGTTTTTT. Translation gives CASSQDGGLNTGELFF.

The chain employs TRBV30 and TRBJ2-5, with TRBD2 as a possible D gene (6 bases). The V end was cut by 8 bases, the J end by 8 bases, with 21 bases between. CDR1 is GTSNPN and CDR2 is SVGIG in the germline V gene (reference sequence). This CDR3 spans 13 amino acids. The CDR3 coding sequence is TGTGCCATCGAACCGGGACTTATAGAAACCCAGTACTTC. This translates into CAIEPGLIETQYF. Drawing the rest from reference TRBV30 and TRBJ2-5, the complete variable domain is SQTIHQWPATLVQPVGSPLSLECTVEGTSNPNLYWYRQAAGRGLQLLFYSVGIGQISSEVPQNLSASRPQDRQFILSSKKLLLSDSGFYLCAIEPGLIETQYFGPGTRLLVL.

The J gene is TRBJ1-2, the V gene TRBV27; D unresolved. There are 14 residues in the CDR3. Per the germline V gene, CDR1 is MNHEY and CDR2 is SMNVEV (reference sequence). Trimming left V 0 bases short and J 4 bases short, with 9 bases between. CDR3 region: CASSLSRDSYGYTF. The CDR3 nucleotides are TGTGCCAGCAGTTTATCCCGAGATAGCTATGGCTACACCTTC.

This chain joins TRBV11-3 and TRBJ2-2; maybe TRBD1 (6 bases). The CDR3 contains 15 residues. V dropped 4 bases and J dropped 5 bases, with 14 bases sitting between them. The germline V gene encodes CDR1 SGHNT and CDR2 YENEEA. The CDR3 DNA sequence: TGTGCCAGCAGCTCAACAGGGTCAGGGACCGGGGAGCTGTTTTTT. Its protein is CASSSTGSGTGELFF.

The chain joins TRBV4-2 to TRBJ2-5, with 9 positions matching TRBD1. Germline V gene lookup returns CDR1 LGHNA and CDR2 YNFKEQ. V was clipped by 0 bases and J by 2 bases; unmatched bases: 10. The CDR3 is 18 residues long. Here the CDR3 reads CASSQDGGTGLTQETQYF. Here the CDR3 DNA reads TGTGCCAGCAGCCAAGACGGAGGGACAGGGCTTACACAAGAGACCCAGTACTTC.